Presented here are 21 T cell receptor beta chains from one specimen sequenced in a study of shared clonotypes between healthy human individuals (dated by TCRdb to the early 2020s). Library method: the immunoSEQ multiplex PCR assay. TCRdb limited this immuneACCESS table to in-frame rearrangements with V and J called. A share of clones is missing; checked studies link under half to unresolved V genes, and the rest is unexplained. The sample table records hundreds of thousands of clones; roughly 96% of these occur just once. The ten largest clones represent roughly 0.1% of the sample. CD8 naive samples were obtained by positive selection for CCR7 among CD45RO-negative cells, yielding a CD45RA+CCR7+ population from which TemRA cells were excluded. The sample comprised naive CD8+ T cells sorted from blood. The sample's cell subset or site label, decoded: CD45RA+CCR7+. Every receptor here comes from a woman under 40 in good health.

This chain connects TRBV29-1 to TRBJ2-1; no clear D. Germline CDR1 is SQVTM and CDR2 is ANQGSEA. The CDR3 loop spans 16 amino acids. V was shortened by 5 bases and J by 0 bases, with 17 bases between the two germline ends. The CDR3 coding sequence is TGCAGCGTTACACTCACCCAGCTCAGCTCCTACAATGAGCAGTTCTTC. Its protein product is CSVTLTQLSSYNEQFF.

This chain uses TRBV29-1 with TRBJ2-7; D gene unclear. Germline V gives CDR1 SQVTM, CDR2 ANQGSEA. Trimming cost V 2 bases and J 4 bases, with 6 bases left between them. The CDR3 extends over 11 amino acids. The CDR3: CSVELDYEQYF. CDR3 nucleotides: TGCAGCGTTGAATTGGATTACGAGCAGTACTTC.

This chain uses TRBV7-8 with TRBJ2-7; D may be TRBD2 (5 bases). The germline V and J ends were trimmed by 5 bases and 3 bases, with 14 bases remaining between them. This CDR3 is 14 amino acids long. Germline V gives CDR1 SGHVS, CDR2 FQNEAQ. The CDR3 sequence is CASSLGGPSYEQYF. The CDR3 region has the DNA TGTGCCAGCAGCCTGGGCGGGCCAAGCTACGAGCAGTACTTC. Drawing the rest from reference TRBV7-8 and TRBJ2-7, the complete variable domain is GAGVSQSPRYKVAKRGQDVALRCDPISGHVSLFWYQQALGQGPEFLTYFQNEAQLDKSGLPSDRFFAERPEGSVSTLKIQRTQQEDSAVYLCASSLGGPSYEQYFGPGTRLTVT.

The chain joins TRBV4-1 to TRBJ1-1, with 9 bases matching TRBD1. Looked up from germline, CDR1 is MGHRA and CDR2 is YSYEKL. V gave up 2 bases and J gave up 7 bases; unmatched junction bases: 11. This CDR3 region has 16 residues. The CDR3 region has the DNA TGCGCCAGCAGCCAAATCTGGACAGGGGCCAGAAGTGAAGCTTTCTTT. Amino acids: CASSQIWTGARSEAFF.

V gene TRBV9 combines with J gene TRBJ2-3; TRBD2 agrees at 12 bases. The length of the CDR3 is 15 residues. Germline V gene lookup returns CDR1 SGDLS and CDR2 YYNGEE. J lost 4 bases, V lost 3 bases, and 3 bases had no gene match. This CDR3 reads CASSASGRGADTQYF. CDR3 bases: TGTGCCAGCAGCGCTAGCGGGAGGGGGGCAGATACGCAGTATTTT.

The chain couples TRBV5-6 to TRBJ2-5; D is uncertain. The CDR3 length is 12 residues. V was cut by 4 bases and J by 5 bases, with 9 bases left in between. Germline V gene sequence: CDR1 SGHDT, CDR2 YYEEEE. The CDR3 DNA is TGTGCCAGCAGCAATGTCTGGGAGACCCAGTACTTC. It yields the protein CASSNVWETQYF. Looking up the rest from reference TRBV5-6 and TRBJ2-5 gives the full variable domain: DAGVTQSPTHLIKTRGQQVTLRCSPKSGHDTVSWYQQALGQGPQFIFQYYEEEERQRGNFPDRFSGHQFPNYSSELNVNALLLGDSALYLCASSNVWETQYFGPGTRLLVL.

The CDR3 protein is CASSPTGGIYEQYF. The CDR3 nucleotides read TGTGCCAGCAGTCCGACAGGGGGCATTTACGAGCAGTACTTC. The gene calls are TRBV28 and TRBJ2-5; 10 bases map to TRBD1. The end of the DNA fits TRBJ2-7 better, so the J call may be wrong. CDR3 length: 14 residues. Germline assignment: CDR1 MDHEN and CDR2 SYDVKM.

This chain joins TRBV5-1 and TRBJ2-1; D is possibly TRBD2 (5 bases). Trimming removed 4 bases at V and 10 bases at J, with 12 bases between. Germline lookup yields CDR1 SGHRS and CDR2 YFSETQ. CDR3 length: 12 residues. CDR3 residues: CASSLAPHEQFF. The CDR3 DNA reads TGCGCCAGCAGCCTAGCCCCCCACGAGCAGTTCTTC.

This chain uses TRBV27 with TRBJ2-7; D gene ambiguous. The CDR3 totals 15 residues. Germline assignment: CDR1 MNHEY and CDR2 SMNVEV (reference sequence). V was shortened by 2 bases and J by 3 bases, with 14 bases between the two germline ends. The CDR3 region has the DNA TGTGCCAGCAGTTTAAGGAAATTCGGTTTCTACGAGCAGTACTTC. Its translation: CASSLRKFGFYEQYF.

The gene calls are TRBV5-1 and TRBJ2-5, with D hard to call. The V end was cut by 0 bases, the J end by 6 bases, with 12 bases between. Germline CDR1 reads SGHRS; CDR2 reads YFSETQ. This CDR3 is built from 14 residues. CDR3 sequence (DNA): TGCGCCAGCAGCTTGGAGGACGGGCAGCAGACCCAGTACTTC. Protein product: CASSLEDGQQTQYF.

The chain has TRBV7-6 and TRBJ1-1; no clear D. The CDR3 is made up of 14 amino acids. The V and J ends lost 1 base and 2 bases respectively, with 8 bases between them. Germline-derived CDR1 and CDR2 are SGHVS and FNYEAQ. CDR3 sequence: CASSLEGSNTEAFF. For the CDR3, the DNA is TGTGCCAGCAGCTTAGAAGGGAGTAACACTGAAGCTTTCTTT.

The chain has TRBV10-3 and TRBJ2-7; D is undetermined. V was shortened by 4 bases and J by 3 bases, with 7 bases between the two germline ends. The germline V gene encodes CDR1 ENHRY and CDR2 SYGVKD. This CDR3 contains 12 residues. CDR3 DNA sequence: TGTGCCATCAGTGCCGACGTCTACGAGCAGTACTTC. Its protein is CAISADVYEQYF.

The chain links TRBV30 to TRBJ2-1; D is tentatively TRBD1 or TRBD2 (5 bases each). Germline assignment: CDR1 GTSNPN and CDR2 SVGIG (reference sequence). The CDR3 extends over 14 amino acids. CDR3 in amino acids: CAFKPGSSYNEQFF. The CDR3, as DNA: TGTGCTTTTAAACCAGGGAGCTCCTACAATGAGCAGTTCTTC.

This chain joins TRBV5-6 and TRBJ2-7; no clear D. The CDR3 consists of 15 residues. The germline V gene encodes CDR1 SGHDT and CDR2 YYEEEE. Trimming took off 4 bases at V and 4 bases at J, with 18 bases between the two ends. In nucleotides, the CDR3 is TGTGCCAGCAGCCAGACATCTCCTATGGGGTACGAGCAGTACTTC. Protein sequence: CASSQTSPMGYEQYF.

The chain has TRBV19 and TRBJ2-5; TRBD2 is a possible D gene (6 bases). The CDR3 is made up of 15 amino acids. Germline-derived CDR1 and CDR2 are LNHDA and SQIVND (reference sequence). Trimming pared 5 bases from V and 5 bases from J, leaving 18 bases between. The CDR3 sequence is CASSQNPGSPETQYF. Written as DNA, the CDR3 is TGTGCCAGTAGTCAAAATCCCGGGAGTCCGGAGACCCAGTACTTC. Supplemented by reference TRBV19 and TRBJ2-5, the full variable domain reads DGGITQSPKYLFRKEGQNVTLSCEQNLNHDAMYWYRQDPGQGLRLIYYSQIVNDFQKGDIAEGYSVSREKKESFPLTVTSAQKNPTAFYLCASSQNPGSPETQYFGPGTRLLVL.

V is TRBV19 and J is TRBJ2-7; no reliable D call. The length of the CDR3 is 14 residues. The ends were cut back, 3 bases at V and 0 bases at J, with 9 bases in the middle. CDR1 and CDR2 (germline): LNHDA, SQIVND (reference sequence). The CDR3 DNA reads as TGTGCCAGTAGTATTTCGACACCCTCCTACGAGCAGTACTTC. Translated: CASSISTPSYEQYF. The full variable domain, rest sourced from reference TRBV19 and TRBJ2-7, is DGGITQSPKYLFRKEGQNVTLSCEQNLNHDAMYWYRQDPGQGLRLIYYSQIVNDFQKGDIAEGYSVSREKKESFPLTVTSAQKNPTAFYLCASSISTPSYEQYFGPGTRLTVT.

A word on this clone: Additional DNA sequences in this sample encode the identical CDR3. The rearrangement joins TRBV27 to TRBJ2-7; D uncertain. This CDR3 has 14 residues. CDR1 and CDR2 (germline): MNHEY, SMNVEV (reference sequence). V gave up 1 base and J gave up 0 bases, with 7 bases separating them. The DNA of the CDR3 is TGTGCCAGCAGTTTATACGGCAGCTCCTACGAGCAGTACTTC. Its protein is CASSLYGSSYEQYF.

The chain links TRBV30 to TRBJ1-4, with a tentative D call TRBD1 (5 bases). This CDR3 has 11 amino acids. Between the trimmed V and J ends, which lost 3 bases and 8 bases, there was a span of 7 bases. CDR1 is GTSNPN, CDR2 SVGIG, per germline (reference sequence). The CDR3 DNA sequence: TGTGCCTGGAGCGAGGGGGAAAAACTGTTTTTT. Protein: CAWSEGEKLFF.

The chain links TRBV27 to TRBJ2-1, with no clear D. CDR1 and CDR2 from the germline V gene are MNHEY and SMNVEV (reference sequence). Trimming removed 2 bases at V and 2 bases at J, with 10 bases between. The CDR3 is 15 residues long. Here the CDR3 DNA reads TGTGCCAGCAGTTTAGGGCTGTCGACCTACAATGAGCAGTTCTTC. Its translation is CASSLGLSTYNEQFF.

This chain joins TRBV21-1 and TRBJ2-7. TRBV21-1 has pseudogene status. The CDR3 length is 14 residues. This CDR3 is CASTLPGRGYEQYF. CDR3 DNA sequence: TGTGCCAGCACCCTGCCGGGACGGGGCTACGAGCAGTACTTC.

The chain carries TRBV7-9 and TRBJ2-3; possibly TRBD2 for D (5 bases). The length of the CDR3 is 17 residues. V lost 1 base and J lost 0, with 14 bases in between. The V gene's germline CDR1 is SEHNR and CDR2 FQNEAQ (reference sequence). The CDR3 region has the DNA TGTGCCAGCAGCTTAGAGACGGGATATACTAGCACAGATACGCAGTATTTT. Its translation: CASSLETGYTSTDTQYF.